This T cell receptor (beta chain) stems from a study of T cell responses to AZD1222 COVID-19 vaccine. General study findings and limits: Spike-specific TCR repertoires showed rising breadth and depth after two AZD1222 doses. Only a handful of AZD1222 recipients tested seropositive at baseline.

The data were produced by immunoSEQ multiplex PCR, yet TCRdb's version contains in-frame clones alone and is incomplete. This table has over 80,000 clones, approximately 89% appearing once. This clone was counted between two and nine times. What it binds is not known. Germline lookup yields CDR1 MDHEN and CDR2 SYDVKM. This CDR3 contains 13 residues. The ends lost 5 bases at V and 8 bases at J; junction bases unmatched: 5. The specimen was peripheral blood, collected 28 days after the second AZD1222 dose. This TCR derives from an adult who received the AZD1222 COVID-19 vaccine. This sequence joins TRBV28 and TRBJ2-1; TRBD1 matches at 8 bases. In DNA, the CDR3 is TGTGCCAGCAGTAAACAGGGGGTCCATGAGCAGTTCTTC. It translates to CASSKQGVHEQFF.